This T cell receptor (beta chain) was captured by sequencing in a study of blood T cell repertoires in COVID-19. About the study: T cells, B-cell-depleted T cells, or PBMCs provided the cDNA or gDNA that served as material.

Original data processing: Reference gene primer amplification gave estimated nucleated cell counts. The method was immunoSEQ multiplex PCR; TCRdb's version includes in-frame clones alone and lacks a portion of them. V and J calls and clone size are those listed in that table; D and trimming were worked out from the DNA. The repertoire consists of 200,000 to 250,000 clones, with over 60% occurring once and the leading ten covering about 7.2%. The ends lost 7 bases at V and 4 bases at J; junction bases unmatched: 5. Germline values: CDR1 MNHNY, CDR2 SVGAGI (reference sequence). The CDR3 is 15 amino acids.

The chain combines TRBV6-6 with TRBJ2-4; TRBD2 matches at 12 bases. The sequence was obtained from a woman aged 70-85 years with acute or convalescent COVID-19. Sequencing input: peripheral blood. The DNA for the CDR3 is TGTGCCAGCACCGCCGGGACTAGCGGGAAAAACATTCAGTACTTC. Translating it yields CASTAGTSGKNIQYF.